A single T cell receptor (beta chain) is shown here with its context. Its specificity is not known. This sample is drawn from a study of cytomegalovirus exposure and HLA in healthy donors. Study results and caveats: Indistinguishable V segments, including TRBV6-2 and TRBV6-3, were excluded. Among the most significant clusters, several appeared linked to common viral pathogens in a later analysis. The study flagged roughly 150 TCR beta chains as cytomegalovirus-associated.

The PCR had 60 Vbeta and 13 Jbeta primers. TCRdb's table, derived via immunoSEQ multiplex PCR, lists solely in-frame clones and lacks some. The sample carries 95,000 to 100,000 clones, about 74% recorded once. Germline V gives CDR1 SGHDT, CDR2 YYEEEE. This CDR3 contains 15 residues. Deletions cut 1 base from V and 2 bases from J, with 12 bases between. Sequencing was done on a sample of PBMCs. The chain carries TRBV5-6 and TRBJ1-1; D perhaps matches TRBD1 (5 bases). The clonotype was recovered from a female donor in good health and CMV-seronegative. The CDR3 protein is CASSLMPWTNTEAFF. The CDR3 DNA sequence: TGTGCCAGCAGCTTGATGCCCTGGACAAACACTGAAGCTTTCTTT.